This TCR beta chain is drawn from a study of T cell responses to AZD1222 COVID-19 vaccine. Germline V CDR1 and CDR2: KGHSH, LQKENI. V was cut by 3 bases and J by 2 bases, with 7 bases left in between. CDR3 length: 13 residues. TCRdb keeps only in-frame clones here, not all; method: immunoSEQ multiplex PCR. This table has 70,000 to 95,000 clones, 80% appearing once. Overall study findings and caveats: Most donors were white British and more were female, and clonal diversity was possibly underestimated.

A word on this clone: Its cognate antigen is unknown.

The sequence was collected from an adult in good health. The chain joins TRBV18 to TRBJ1-1; D gene uncertain. The sequenced sample was peripheral blood, obtained on day 0 of AZD1222 vaccination. The CDR3 nucleotides read TGTGCCAGCTCACCTAGCATTAACACTGAAGCTTTCTTT. Residues: CASSPSINTEAFF.